The sequence of this T cell receptor (beta chain) was determined in a study of shared clonotypes between healthy human individuals. This clone has more than one count but fewer than ten. Other DNA sequences from this sample encode an identical CDR3 as well. This CDR3 spans 11 amino acids. Between the trimmed V and J ends, which lost 6 bases and 5 bases, there was a span of 7 bases. CDR1 is MDHEN, CDR2 SYDVKM, per germline. Sorted-subset replicate PCR reactions were performed with roughly 200 ng DNA, corresponding to 30,000 to 35,000 T cell genomes. Generated by immunoSEQ multiplex PCR, the TCRdb table keeps only in-frame clones and is missing some. The table has 500,000 or so clones, roughly 95% seen once.

The source of this sequence is a woman between 25 and 40 years old in good health. The material sequenced was naive CD4+ T cells sorted from blood. Subset meaning: CD45RA+ positively selected. The rearrangement joins TRBV28 to TRBJ1-2, with D possibly TRBD1 on 6 matching bases. DNA for the CDR3: TGTGCCAGCAGCAGGGGTTATGGCTACACCTTC. It specifies CASSRGYGYTF.